Included here is one TCR beta chain sequence, with context. No antigen is known for it. There are no base qualities to consult, and no much larger clone falls within one base. These data belong to a study of blood T cell repertoires in COVID-19 (dated by TCRdb to 2020 to 2021). Turning to the overall study: The collaborator samples originated in the United States, Italy and Spain and spanned the acute and convalescent phases of COVID-19. The material from the prospective study consisted of cDNA or gDNA derived from T cells, B-cell-depleted T cells, or PBMCs. Subjects who had been exposed to COVID-19, were actively infected with it, or had recovered from it provided the deeply sampled blood TCRbeta repertoires that made up the dataset. A freely available public database, intended as a resource for researchers studying the immune response to SARS-CoV-2, is where the repertoires were released. Samples came from the ongoing ImmuneRACE study (first 160 participants) plus 1,254 subjects from 6 global collaborators. Sample metadata almost always included a de-identified subject ID, COVID-19 status, age in years and sex. HLA class I and class II types, where available, came from metadata supplied by the sample provider rather than from assay-based typing. The full study reports these points: Clinical and demographic metadata were provided uncurated, with the amount varying by source and participant.

V is pruned by 4 bases and J by 1 base, leaving 4 bases of the junction without a gene match. CDR1 and CDR2 are drawn from the germline V gene: SGDLS, YYNGEE. From cysteine to phenylalanine, the CDR3 is 15 amino acids long. Only the CDR3 region is kept as DNA, spanning 45 bases read in frame from base 1. Another Seattle source contributed samples from volunteer blood donors who had recovered from COVID-19. The collaborating institutions used their own protocols to collect whole blood in K2EDTA tubes. For TCRbeta analysis, collaborator samples were shipped as frozen whole blood, as isolated PBMCs, or as DNA extracted from either sample type. TCRbeta CDR3 regions were amplified from genomic DNA by means of the immunoSEQ Assay, a bias-controlled multiplex PCR. The original methods were these. The number of nucleated cells in each sample was estimated by amplification of reference gene primers within the assay. Sequence reads were collapsed and filtered to measure the absolute abundance of every unique TCRbeta CDR3 rearrangement. Productive Simpson clonality was computed per sample as the square root of Simpson's diversity index over productive rearrangements. Imported from immuneACCESS, the table was reduced by TCRdb to in-frame sequences with V and J called. These copies leave out some clones; in studies compared against another copy, an unresolved V gene accounts for under half, and the cause of the remainder is not known. The V and J calls and clone size come from that table; D and trimming were worked out from the DNA. The table for this sample lists roughly 200,000 clones; more than 75% of them were counted only once. The biggest ten clones account for approximately 6.2% of the sample.

This receptor was obtained from a man aged 55-75 years who had recovered from COVID-19. This chain is built from TRBV9 and TRBJ2-5; TRBD2 matches 10 bases in the middle. The sample taken for sequencing was peripheral blood. This receptor has the CDR3 CASSPRTSGQETQYF. The DNA reads TGTGCCAGCAGCCCTAGGACTAGCGGCCAAGAGACCCAGTACTTC. Beyond the CDR3, the reference TRBV9 and TRBJ2-5 genes provide the residues; the full variable domain reads: DSGVTQTPKHLITATGQRVTLRCSPRSGDLSVYWYQQSLDQGLQFLIQYYNGEERAKGNILERFSAQQFPDLHSELNLSSLELGDSALYFCASSPRTSGQETQYFGPGTRLLVL.